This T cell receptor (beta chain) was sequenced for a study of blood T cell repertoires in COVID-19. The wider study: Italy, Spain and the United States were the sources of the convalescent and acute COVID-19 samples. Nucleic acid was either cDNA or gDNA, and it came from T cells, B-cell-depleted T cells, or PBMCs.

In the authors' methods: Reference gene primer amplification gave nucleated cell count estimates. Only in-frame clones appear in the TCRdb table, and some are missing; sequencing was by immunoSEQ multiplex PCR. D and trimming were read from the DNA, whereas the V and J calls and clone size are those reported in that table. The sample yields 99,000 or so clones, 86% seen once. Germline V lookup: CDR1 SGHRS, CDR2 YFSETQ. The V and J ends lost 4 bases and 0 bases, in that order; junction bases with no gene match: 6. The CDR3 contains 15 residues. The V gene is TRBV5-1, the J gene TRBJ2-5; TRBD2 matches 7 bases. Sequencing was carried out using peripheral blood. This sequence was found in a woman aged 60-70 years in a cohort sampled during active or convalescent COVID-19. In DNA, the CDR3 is TGCGCCAGCAGCCCTATCGGGGGGTACCAAGAGACCCAGTACTTC. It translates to CASSPIGGYQETQYF.